This TCR beta chain was captured in a study of blood T cells in healthy people across ages. This clonotype was observed a handful of times. It was with a sample-barcoded 5' primer and a J-beta primer mix that a second PCR of roughly 6 to 12 cycles was run. A single record per CDR3 protein comes from TCRdb applying MiXCR to the 5' RACE reads. The sample holds 450,000 to 600,000 distinct CDR3 sequences, roughly a quarter seen once. The germline V gene has CDR1 SEHNR and CDR2 FQNEAQ (reference sequence). Trimming took 5 bases from V and 3 from J; bases not matched to a gene: 8. The CDR3 contains 15 residues. The sample was also reused in another study, on T cells of mothers and their children.

Sequenced sample: blood. This chain uses TRBV7-9 with TRBJ2-7, with TRBD1 matching 9 bases. The TCR comes from a boy aged 2 to 10 in good health. The CDR3 region has the DNA TGTGCCAGCAGCACGTCCGGGACAGGGTTCTACGAGCAGTACTTC. This sequence encodes CASSTSGTGFYEQYF.